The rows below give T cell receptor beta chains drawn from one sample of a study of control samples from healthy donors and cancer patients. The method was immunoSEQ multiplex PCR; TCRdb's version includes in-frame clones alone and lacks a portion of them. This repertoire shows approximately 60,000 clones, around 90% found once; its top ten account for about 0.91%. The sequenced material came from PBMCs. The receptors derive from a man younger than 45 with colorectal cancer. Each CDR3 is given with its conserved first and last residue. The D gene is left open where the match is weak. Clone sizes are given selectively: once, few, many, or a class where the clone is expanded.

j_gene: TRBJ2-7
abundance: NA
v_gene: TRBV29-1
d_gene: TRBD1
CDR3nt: TGCAGCGTGCGACAGGGACCCTACGAGCAGTACTTC
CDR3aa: CSVRQGPYEQYF

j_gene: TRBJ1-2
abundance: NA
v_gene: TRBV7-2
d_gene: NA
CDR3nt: TGTGCCAGCAGCCCCTCGGCATCTGGGGTCTATGGCTACACCTTC
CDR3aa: CASSPSASGVYGYTF

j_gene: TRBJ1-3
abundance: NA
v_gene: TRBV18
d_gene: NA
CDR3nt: TGTGCCAGCTCACCGGTGGACTCTGGAAACACCATATATTTT
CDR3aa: CASSPVDSGNTIYF

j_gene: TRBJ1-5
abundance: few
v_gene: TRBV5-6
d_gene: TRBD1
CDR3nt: TGTGCCAGCACGACAGGGGGGGGACAGCCCCAGCATTTT
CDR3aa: CASTTGGGQPQHF

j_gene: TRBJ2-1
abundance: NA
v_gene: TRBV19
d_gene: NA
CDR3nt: TGTGCCAGCCAGGGGTTTACTGACAATGAGCAGTTCTTC
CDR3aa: CASQGFTDNEQFF

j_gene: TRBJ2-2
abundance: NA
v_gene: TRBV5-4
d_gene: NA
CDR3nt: TGTGCCAGCAGCTTGGGGGCCGGGGCGAACACCGGGGAGCTGTTTTTT
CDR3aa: CASSLGAGANTGELFF

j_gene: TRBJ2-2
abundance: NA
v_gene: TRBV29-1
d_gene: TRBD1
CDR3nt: TGCAGCGTTTATGACAGGGTCTCCTACAGAGACACCGGGGAGCTGTTTTTT
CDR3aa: CSVYDRVSYRDTGELFF

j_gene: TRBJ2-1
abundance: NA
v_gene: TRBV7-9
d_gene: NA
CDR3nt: TGTGCCAGCAGCTTAGGTGGTGATGGGTTAACTGAGCAGTTCTTC
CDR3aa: CASSLGGDGLTEQFF

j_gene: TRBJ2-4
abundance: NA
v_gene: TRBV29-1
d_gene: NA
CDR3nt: TGCAGCGTAGGAGATCAAGGCCCCGCCTTCGACATTCAGTACTTC
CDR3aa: CSVGDQGPAFDIQYF

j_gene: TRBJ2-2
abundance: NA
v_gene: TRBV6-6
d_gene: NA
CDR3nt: TGTGCCAGCAGTTACTCTGCGGGCACCGGGGAGCTGTTTTTT
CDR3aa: CASSYSAGTGELFF